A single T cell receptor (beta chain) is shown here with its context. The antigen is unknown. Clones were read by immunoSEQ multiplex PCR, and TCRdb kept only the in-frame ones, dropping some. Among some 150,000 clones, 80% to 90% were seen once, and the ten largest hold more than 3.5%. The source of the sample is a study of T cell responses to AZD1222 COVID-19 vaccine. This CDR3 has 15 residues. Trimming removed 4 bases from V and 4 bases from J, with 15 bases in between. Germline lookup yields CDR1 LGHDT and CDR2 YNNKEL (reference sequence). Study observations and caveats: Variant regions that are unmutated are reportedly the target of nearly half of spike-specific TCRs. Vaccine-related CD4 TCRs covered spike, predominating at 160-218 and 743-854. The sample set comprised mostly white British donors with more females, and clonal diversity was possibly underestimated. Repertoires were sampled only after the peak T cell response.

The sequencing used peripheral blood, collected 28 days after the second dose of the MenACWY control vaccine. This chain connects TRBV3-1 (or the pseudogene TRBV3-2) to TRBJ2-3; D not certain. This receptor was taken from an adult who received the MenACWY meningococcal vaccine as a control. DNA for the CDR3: TGTGCCAGCAGCCCCTATCGGCTTCTCGCAGATACGCAGTATTTT. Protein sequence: CASSPYRLLADTQYF.